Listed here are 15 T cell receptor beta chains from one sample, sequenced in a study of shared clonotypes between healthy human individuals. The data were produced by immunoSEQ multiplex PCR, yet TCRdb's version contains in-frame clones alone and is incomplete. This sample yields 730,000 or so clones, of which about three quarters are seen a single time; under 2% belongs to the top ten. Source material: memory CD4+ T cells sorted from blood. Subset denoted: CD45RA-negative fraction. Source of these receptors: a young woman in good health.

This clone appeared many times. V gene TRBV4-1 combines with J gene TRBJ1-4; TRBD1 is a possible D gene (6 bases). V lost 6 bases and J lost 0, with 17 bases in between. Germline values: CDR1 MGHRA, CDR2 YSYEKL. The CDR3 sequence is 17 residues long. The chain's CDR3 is CASRKGRGRPTNEKLFF. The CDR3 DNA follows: TGCGCCAGCAGGAAGGGGAGGGGGAGACCAACTAATGAAAAACTGTTTTTT.

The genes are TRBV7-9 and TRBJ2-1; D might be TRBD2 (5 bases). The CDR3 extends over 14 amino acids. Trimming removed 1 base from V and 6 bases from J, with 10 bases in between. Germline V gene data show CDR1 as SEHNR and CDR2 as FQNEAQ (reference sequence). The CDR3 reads CASSLGTGFNEQFF. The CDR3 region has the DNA TGTGCCAGCAGCTTAGGGACGGGATTCAATGAGCAGTTCTTC.

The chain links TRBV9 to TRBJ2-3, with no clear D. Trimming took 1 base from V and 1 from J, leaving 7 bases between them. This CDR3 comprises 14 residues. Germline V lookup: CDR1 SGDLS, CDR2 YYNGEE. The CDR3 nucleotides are TGTGCCAGCAGCGTAAGGAGTGGCACAGATACGCAGTATTTT. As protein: CASSVRSGTDTQYF.

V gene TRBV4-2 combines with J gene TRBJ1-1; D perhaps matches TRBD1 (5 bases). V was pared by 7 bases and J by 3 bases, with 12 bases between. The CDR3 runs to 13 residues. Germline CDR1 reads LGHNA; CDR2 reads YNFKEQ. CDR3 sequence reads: CASNGGLDTEAFF. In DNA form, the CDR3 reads TGTGCCAGCAACGGGGGATTGGACACTGAAGCTTTCTTT.

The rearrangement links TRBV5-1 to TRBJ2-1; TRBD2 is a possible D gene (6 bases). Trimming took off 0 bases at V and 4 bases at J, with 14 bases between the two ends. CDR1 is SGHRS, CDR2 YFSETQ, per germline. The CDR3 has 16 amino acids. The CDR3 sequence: CASSLAPGGRYNEQFF. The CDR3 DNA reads TGCGCCAGCAGCTTGGCCCCCGGGGGTAGGTACAATGAGCAGTTCTTC.

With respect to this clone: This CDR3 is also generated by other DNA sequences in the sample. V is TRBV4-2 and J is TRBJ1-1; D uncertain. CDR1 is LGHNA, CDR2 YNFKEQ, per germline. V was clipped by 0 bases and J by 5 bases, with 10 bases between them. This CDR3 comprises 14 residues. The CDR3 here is CASSQDFGGTEAFF. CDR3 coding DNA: TGTGCCAGCAGCCAAGATTTCGGAGGGACTGAAGCTTTCTTT.

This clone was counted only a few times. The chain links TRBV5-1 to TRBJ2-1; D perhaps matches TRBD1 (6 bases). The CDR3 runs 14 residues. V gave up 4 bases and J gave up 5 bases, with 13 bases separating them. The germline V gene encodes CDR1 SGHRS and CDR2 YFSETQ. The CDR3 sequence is CASSPEAGDNEQFF. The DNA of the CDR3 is TGCGCCAGCAGCCCCGAGGCAGGGGACAATGAGCAGTTCTTC.

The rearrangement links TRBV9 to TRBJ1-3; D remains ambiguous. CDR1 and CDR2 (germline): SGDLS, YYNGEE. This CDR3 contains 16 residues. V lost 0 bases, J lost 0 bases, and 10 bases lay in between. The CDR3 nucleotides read TGTGCCAGCAGCGTAGGTTCCAGGAGCTCTGGAAACACCATATATTTT. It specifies CASSVGSRSSGNTIYF.

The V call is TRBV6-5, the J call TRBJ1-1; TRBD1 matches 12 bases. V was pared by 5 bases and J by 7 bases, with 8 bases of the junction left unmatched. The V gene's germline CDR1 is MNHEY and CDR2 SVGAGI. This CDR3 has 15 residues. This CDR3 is CASSHAGTGGNEAFF. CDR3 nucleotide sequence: TGTGCCAGCAGTCACGCCGGGACAGGGGGCAATGAAGCTTTCTTT.

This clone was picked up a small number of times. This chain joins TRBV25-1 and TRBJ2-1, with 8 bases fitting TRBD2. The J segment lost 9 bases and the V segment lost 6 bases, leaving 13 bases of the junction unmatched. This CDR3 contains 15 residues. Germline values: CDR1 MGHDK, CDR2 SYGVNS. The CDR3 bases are TGTGCCAGCAGGGGGGTTCTCGGGAGGGTAGGTGAGCAGTTCTTC. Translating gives CASRGVLGRVGEQFF.

The CDR3 nucleotides read TGTGCCAGCAGTGACCACAGGGGATTGAACACTGAAGCTTTCTTT. Amino acids: CASSDHRGLNTEAFF. J is TRBJ1-1 and V is TRBV6-1, with 7 bases fitting TRBD1. Germline assignment: CDR1 MNHNS and CDR2 SASEGT. The V gene end was trimmed by 3 bases and the J gene end by 0 bases; junction bases not matched to a gene: 4. This CDR3 is built from 15 residues.

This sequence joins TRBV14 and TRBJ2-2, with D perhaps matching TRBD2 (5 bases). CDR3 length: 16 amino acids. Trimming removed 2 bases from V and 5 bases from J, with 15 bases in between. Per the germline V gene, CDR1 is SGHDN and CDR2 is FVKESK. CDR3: CASSQYIGKGTGELFF. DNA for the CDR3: TGTGCCAGCAGCCAATATATCGGGAAAGGTACCGGGGAGCTGTTTTTT.

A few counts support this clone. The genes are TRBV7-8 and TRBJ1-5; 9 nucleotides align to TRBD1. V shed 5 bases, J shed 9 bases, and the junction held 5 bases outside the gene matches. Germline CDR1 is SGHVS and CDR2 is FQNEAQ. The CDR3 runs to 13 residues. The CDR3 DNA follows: TGTGCCAGCAGCCCCGGGACAGGGTCGCCCCAGCATTTT. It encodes CASSPGTGSPQHF.

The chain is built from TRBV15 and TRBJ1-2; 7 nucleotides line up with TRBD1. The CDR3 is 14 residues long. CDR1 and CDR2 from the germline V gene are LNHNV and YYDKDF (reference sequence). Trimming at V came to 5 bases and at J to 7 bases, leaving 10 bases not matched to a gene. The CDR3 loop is CATSRQGGYGGYTF. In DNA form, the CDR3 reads TGTGCCACCAGCCGACAGGGCGGATATGGTGGCTACACCTTC. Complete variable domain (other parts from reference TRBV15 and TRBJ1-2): DAMVIQNPRYQVTQFGKPVTLSCSQTLNHNVMYWYQQKSSQAPKLLFHYYDKDFNNEADTPDNFQSRRPNTSFCFLDIRSPGLGDTAMYLCATSRQGGYGGYTFGSGTRLTVV.

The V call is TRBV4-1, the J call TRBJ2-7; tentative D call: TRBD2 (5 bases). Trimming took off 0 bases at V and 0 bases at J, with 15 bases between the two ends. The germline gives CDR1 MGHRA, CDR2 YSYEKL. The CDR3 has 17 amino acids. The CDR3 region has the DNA TGCGCCAGCAGCCAAGACGCCCGCTTTGGGAGCTCCTACGAGCAGTACTTC. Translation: CASSQDARFGSSYEQYF.